Each of the 18 T cell receptor beta chains below was sequenced from the same sample in a study of T cells in Graves' hyperthyroidism and ophthalmopathy. TCR beta CDR3 regions were amplified from RNA transcripts. HTBI primers were employed in a first-round RT-PCR of the TCR CDR3. TCRdb passed the multiplex PCR reads through MiXCR, listing each CDR3 protein once. Among some 690,000 distinct CDR3 sequences, roughly 17% were seen once, and the ten largest hold 15% to 17%. Sequencing was carried out using blood. Receptors were obtained from a man between 50 and 59 years old with Graves' hyperthyroidism.

The J gene is TRBJ1-5, the V gene TRBV19, with 10 bases identical to TRBD1. The V and J ends lost 10 bases and 6 bases, in that order; junction bases with no gene match: 6. In germline, CDR1 is LNHDA, CDR2 SQIVND (reference sequence). The CDR3 loop spans 13 amino acids. The CDR3 bases are TGTGCCACCCGGGACAGGGGATCTCAGCCCCAGCATTTT. Translating it yields CATRDRGSQPQHF.

A few counts support this clonotype. The chain combines TRBV20-1 with TRBJ2-2; 7 positions match TRBD2. V shed 0 bases, J shed 2 bases, and the junction held 3 bases outside the gene matches. Germline loops: CDR1 DFQATT, CDR2 SNEGSKA (reference sequence). The CDR3 is 15 residues long. CDR3 protein: CSARDLADNTGELFF. CDR3 sequence (DNA): TGCAGTGCTAGAGATCTAGCGGACAACACCGGGGAGCTGTTTTTT.

The chain couples TRBV5-4 to TRBJ2-1, with D unclear. This CDR3 region has 13 residues. V gave up 6 bases and J gave up 10 bases, with 17 bases separating them. Germline V gene data show CDR1 as SGHNT and CDR2 as YYREEE (reference sequence). The CDR3 spells CASTGQDPREQFF. CDR3 DNA sequence: TGTGCCAGCACCGGGCAGGACCCACGGGAGCAGTTCTTC.

This clonotype was counted a few times. The chain is built from TRBV6-2 or TRBV6-3 and TRBJ2-5, with D maybe TRBD2 (6 bases). Germline CDR1 is MNHEY and CDR2 is SVGEGT. The ends were cut back, 7 bases at V and 2 bases at J, with 17 bases in the middle. The CDR3 is 15 residues long. The CDR3 protein is CASIANRGRQETQYF. DNA for the CDR3: TGTGCCAGCATCGCCAATCGGGGGAGACAAGAGACCCAGTACTTC.

The sample holds many counts of this clonotype. V usage is TRBV28 and J usage is TRBJ2-3; D not resolved. The ends were cut back, 5 bases at V and 5 bases at J, with 8 bases in the middle. This CDR3 contains 12 residues. Germline values: CDR1 MDHEN, CDR2 SYDVKM. The CDR3 DNA is TGTGCCAGCAGTATACGCGGAGATACGCAGTATTTT. It is translated as CASSIRGDTQYF.

This clonotype was picked up a small number of times. This chain joins TRBV27 and TRBJ2-3; D call uncertain. The germline CDR1 and CDR2 sequences are MNHEY and SMNVEV (reference sequence). This CDR3 has 14 amino acids. The germline V and J ends were trimmed by 4 bases and 2 bases, with 10 bases remaining between them. The CDR3 nucleotides are TGTGCCAGCAGTTCGGCTATATACACAGATACGCAGTATTTT. As protein: CASSSAIYTDTQYF.

At least ten counts were recorded for this clonotype. The chain carries TRBV7-3 and TRBJ2-1; the D gene is possibly TRBD2 (5 bases). Germline-derived CDR1 and CDR2 are SGHTA and FQGTGA. The CDR3 loop spans 15 amino acids. V lost 0 bases and J 1 base, leaving 7 bases between the germline ends. Here the CDR3 DNA reads TGTGCCAGCAGCTTAACTGAGGGATCCTACAATGAGCAGTTCTTC. Its translation: CASSLTEGSYNEQFF.

Comment on this clonotype: A read error may be the cause here, since a much bigger clone is one base away. V and J are TRBV7-9 and TRBJ1-1; TRBD1 matches at 8 bases. Germline CDR1 reads SEHNR; CDR2 reads FQNEAQ (reference sequence). The CDR3 length is 15 residues. V lost 4 bases, J lost 1 base, and 5 bases stayed unmatched. The CDR3 loop is CASSYLGQGNTEAFF. The CDR3 DNA is TGTGCCAGCAGCTACCTCGGACAGGGGAACACTGAAGCTTTCTTT.

This clonotype occurred a few times. The chain couples TRBV7-2 to TRBJ2-5; 11 positions agree with TRBD2. CDR3 length equals 15 residues. The V gene end was trimmed by 4 bases and the J gene end by 5 bases; junction bases not matched to a gene: 6. In germline, CDR1 is SGHTA, CDR2 FQGNSA. CDR3 sequence reads: CASSSLAGGRETQYF. DNA for the CDR3: TGTGCCAGCAGCTCCCTAGCGGGAGGTAGGGAGACCCAGTACTTC.

For this clonotype: This clone may be a read error of a much larger clone one base away. This chain joins TRBV30 and TRBJ2-2, with 12 positions matching TRBD2. In germline, CDR1 is GTSNPN, CDR2 SVGIG (reference sequence). The CDR3 is 15 residues long. The CDR3 bases are TGTGCCTGGGGACTAGCGGGAAGTGACACCGGGGATCTGTTTTTT. This gives the protein CAWGLAGSDTGDLFF.

The sample holds a few counts of this clonotype. The chain combines TRBV25-1 with TRBJ1-6; D might be TRBD1 (6 bases). V lost 1 base, J lost 7 bases, and 11 bases lay in between. Germline lookup yields CDR1 MGHDK and CDR2 SYGVNS. The CDR3 extends over 15 amino acids. The chain's CDR3 is CASSEFGQRNSPLHF. In nucleotides, the CDR3 is TGTGCCAGCAGTGAATTTGGACAGAGGAATTCACCCCTCCACTTT.

This clonotype was recorded a few times. The rearrangement links TRBV19 to TRBJ2-7, with D perhaps matching TRBD1 or TRBD2 (5 bases each). CDR3 size: 13 residues. Germline V gene lookup returns CDR1 LNHDA and CDR2 SQIVND (reference sequence). V lost 3 bases to trimming and J lost 4 bases, with 10 bases between them. As DNA, the CDR3 is TGTGCCAGTAGTATTGAGGGGTCGTACGAGCAGTACTTC. Its protein is CASSIEGSYEQYF.

This chain joins TRBV5-1 and TRBJ2-1, with a weak D call TRBD2 (5 bases). This CDR3 contains 14 residues. Looked up from germline, CDR1 is SGHRS and CDR2 is YFSETQ. Trimming removed 3 bases at V and 1 base at J, with 8 bases between. CDR3 protein: CASSWTDSYNEQFF. The CDR3 DNA is TGCGCCAGCAGCTGGACTGATTCCTACAATGAGCAGTTCTTC.

J is TRBJ2-4 and V is TRBV6-1, with 7 positions matching TRBD2. V trimming: 3 bases; J trimming: 6 bases; junction bases outside the gene matches: 8. The CDR3 spans 15 residues. Germline V lookup: CDR1 MNHNS, CDR2 SASEGT. In DNA form, the CDR3 reads TGTGCCAGCAGTGAGTCTGGGGGGGACTTAAACATTCAGTACTTC. Translated: CASSESGGDLNIQYF.

This clonotype was found many times. The rearrangement uses TRBV20-1 and TRBJ1-2; D is ambiguous. Trimming took 1 base from V and 8 from J, leaving 11 bases between them. Looked up from germline, CDR1 is DFQATT and CDR2 is SNEGSKA (reference sequence). The CDR3 runs 12 residues. CDR3 in DNA: TGCAGTGCTAGAGTGGAGGTATCCGGCTACACCTTC. This encodes CSARVEVSGYTF.

The DNA for the CDR3 is TGCGCCAGCAGCCAAGGGACTAAGGGTGAGCAGTTCTTC. It specifies CASSQGTKGEQFF. The rearrangement links TRBV4-1 to TRBJ2-1; a weak D match, TRBD2 (6 bases). In germline, CDR1 is MGHRA, CDR2 YSYEKL. The CDR3 spans 13 residues. V lost 1 base, J lost 9 bases, and 10 bases lay in between.

CDR3 in amino acids: CASRASRLAGELFF. The CDR3 DNA is TGTGCCAGTCGGGCCTCGCGTTTGGCCGGGGAGCTGTTTTTT. This chain connects TRBV27 to TRBJ2-2; no reliable D call. This CDR3 comprises 14 residues. Germline V gene data show CDR1 as MNHEY and CDR2 as SMNVEV (reference sequence). V was pared by 9 bases and J by 6 bases, with 17 bases between.

This clonotype was picked up many times. The gene calls are TRBV6-5 and TRBJ1-2; TRBD1 matches 12 bases. The length of the CDR3 is 16 residues. V was pared by 0 bases and J by 5 bases, with 4 bases of the junction left unmatched. The germline V gene has CDR1 MNHEY and CDR2 SVGAGI. The CDR3 DNA reads TGTGCCAGCAGTTACTCCGGGACAGGGGGCTGGTATGGCTACACCTTC. It encodes CASSYSGTGGWYGYTF.